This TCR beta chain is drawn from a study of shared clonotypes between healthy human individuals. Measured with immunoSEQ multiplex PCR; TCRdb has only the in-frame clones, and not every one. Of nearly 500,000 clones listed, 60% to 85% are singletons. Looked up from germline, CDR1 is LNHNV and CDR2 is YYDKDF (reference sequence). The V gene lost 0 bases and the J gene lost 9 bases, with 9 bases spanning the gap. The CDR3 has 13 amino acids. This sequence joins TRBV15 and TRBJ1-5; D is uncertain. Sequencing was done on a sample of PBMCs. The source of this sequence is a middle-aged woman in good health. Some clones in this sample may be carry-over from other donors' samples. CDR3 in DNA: TGTGCCACCAGCAGAGATATATATTCGCCCCAGCATTTT. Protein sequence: CATSRDIYSPQHF.